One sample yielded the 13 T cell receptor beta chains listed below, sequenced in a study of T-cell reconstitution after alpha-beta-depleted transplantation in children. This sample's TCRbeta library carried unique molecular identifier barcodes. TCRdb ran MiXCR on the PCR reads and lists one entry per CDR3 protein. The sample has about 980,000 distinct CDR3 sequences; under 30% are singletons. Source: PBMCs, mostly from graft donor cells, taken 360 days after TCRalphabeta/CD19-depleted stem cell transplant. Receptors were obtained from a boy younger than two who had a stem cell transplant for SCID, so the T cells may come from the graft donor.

CDR3 loop: CASASIQGNTEAFF. The CDR3 DNA reads as TGCGCCAGCGCCTCAATACAGGGGAACACTGAAGCTTTCTTT. The rearrangement joins TRBV4-1 to TRBJ1-1, with D maybe TRBD1 (6 bases). V lost 8 bases and J 1 base, leaving 14 bases between the germline ends. The CDR3 covers 14 residues. The germline gives CDR1 MGHRA, CDR2 YSYEKL.

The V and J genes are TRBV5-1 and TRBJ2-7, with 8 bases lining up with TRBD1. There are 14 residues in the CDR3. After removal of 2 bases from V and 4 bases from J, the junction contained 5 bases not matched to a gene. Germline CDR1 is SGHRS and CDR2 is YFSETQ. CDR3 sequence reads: CASSLRGQEYEQYF. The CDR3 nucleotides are TGCGCCAGCAGCTTAAGGGGACAGGAATACGAGCAGTACTTC.

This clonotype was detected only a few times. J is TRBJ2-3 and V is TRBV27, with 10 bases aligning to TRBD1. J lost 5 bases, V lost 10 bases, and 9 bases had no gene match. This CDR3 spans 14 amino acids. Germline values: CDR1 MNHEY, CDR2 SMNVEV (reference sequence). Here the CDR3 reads CATGRQGAKDTQYF. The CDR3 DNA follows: TGTGCCACCGGCAGACAGGGGGCAAAAGATACGCAGTATTTT.

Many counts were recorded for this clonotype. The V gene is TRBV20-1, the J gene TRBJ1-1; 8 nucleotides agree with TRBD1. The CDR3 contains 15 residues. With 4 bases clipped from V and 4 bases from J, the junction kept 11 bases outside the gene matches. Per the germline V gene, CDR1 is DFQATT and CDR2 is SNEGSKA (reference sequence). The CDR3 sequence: CSANFPGGATTEAFF. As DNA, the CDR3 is TGCAGTGCTAATTTCCCAGGGGGCGCGACCACTGAAGCTTTCTTT.

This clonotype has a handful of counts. In nucleotides, the CDR3 is TGTGCCAGCAGCCCCCGGCTAGCAGCCGCCGGGGAGCTGTTTTTT. This gives the protein CASSPRLAAAGELFF. V gene TRBV9 combines with J gene TRBJ2-2, with a weak D call TRBD2 (5 bases). This CDR3 is built from 15 residues. Trimming left V 4 bases short and J 6 bases short, with 16 bases between. CDR1 is SGDLS and CDR2 is YYNGEE in the germline V gene.

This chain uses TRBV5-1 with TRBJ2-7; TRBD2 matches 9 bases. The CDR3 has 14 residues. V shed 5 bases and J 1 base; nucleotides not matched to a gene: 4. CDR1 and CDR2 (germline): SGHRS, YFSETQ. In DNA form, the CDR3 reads TGCGCCAGCAGGTTAGCGGGGGAGTCCTACGAGCAGTACTTC. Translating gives CASRLAGESYEQYF.

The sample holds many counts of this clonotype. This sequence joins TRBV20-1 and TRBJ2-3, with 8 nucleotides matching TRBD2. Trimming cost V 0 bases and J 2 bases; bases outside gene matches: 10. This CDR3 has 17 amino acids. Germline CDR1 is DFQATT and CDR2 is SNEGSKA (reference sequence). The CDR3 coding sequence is TGCAGTGCTAGAGAGTTTCGGTCAGCGGGGGTCACAGATACGCAGTATTTT. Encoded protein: CSAREFRSAGVTDTQYF.

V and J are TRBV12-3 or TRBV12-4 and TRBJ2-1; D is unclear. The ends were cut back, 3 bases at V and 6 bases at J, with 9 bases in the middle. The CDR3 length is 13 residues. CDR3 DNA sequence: TGTGCCAGCAGTTTTACCCCACTCAATGAGCAGTTCTTC. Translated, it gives CASSFTPLNEQFF.

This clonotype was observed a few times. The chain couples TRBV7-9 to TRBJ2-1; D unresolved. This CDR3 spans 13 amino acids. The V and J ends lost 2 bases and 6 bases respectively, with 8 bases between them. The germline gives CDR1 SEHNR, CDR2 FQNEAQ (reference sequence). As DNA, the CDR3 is TGTGCCAGCAGCTTATGGTCCAGCAATGAGCAGTTCTTC. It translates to CASSLWSSNEQFF.

In DNA form, the CDR3 reads TGCGCCAGCAGCGTGGAGGGTGGGAATGAGCAGTTCTTC. It specifies CASSVEGGNEQFF. The chain is built from TRBV5-1 and TRBJ2-1; a possible D gene is TRBD2 (6 bases). Germline loops: CDR1 SGHRS, CDR2 YFSETQ. This CDR3 region has 13 residues. Between the trimmed V and J ends, which lost 4 bases and 7 bases, there was a span of 12 bases.

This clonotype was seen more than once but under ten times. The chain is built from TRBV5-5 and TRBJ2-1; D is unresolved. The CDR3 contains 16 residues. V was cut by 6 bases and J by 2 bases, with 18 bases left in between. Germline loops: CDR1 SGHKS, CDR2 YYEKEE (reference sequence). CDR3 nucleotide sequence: TGTGCCAGCATCCCTCATCCTACCCAGCCCTACAATGAGCAGTTCTTC. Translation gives CASIPHPTQPYNEQFF.

The CDR3 bases are TGCAGTGCCGCAACAGGGCCCTCCTACGAGCAGTACTTC. Protein sequence: CSAATGPSYEQYF. The chain couples TRBV20-1 to TRBJ2-7, with a possible D match to TRBD1 (6 bases). This CDR3 has 13 amino acids. Germline values: CDR1 DFQATT, CDR2 SNEGSKA (reference sequence). With 6 bases removed from V and 0 bases from J, the gap between germline ends came to 12 bases.

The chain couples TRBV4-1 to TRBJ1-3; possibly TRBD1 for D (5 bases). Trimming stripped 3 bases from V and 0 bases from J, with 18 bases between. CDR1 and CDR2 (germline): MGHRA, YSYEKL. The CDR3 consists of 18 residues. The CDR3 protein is CASSQPESLQDSGNTIYF. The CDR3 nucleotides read TGCGCCAGCAGCCAGCCGGAAAGCTTACAGGACTCTGGAAACACCATATATTTT.